Listed here are 25 T cell receptor beta chains from one sample, sequenced in a study of read filtering for tumor transcriptome and immune sequencing. This library used roughly 0.4 ug RNA and molecular barcoded adaptors spanning alpha/delta and beta/gamma chains. TCRdb analysed the reads with MiXCR anew, one entry per CDR3 protein. The sample carries approximately 20,000 distinct CDR3 sequences, 22% recorded once. What was sequenced was a population of CD138-negative cells sorted from bone marrow. These receptors were obtained from a donor at least 40 years old with multiple myeloma.

The chain couples TRBV20-1 to TRBJ1-5; D might be TRBD1 (5 bases). CDR3 length: 16 residues. V shed 3 bases and J shed 4 bases, with 19 bases lying between them. Germline values: CDR1 DFQATT, CDR2 SNEGSKA (reference sequence). CDR3 region: CSAREHGGRSNQPQHF. In nucleotides, the CDR3 is TGCAGTGCTAGGGAACACGGGGGGAGATCGAATCAGCCCCAGCATTTT.

The chain links TRBV28 to TRBJ2-5; the match to TRBD1 covers 7 bases. The CDR3 consists of 14 residues. The V segment lost 6 bases and the J segment 3 bases; nucleotides outside the gene matches: 7. Germline CDR1 reads MDHEN; CDR2 reads SYDVKM. The CDR3 DNA follows: TGTGCCAGCAGGTCGACCACAGGGGAAGAGACCCAGTACTTC. This codes for CASRSTTGEETQYF. The variable domain in full, with the rest retrieved from reference TRBV28 and TRBJ2-5, is DVKVTQSSRYLVKRTGEKVFLECVQDMDHENMFWYRQDPGLGLRLIYFSYDVKMKEKGDIPEGYSVSREKKERFSLILESASTNQTSMYLCASRSTTGEETQYFGPGTRLLVL.

This clonotype was recorded at least ten times. The chain employs TRBV29-1 and TRBJ1-5, with a tentative D call TRBD1 (6 bases). Germline lookup yields CDR1 SQVTM and CDR2 ANQGSEA. The CDR3 is 16 amino acids. Trimming left V 5 bases short and J 11 bases short, with 28 bases between. CDR3 DNA sequence: TGCAGCGTTCGGACGGACGGGGCAGGGGCGGGGTGGACCCAGCATTTT. It translates to CSVRTDGAGAGWTQHF.

This clonotype was counted a few times. The chain joins TRBV12-3 or TRBV12-4 to TRBJ2-3, with no clear D. This CDR3 region has 12 residues. V was trimmed by 5 bases and J by 1 base, leaving 4 bases between them. CDR3 nucleotides: TGTGCCAGCAGTCGAGGCACAGATACGCAGTATTTT. Translated: CASSRGTDTQYF.

This clonotype came up many times. This chain connects TRBV20-1 to TRBJ2-6; weak D call: TRBD2 (5 bases). The CDR3 is made up of 15 amino acids. Deletions cut 7 bases from V and 2 bases from J, with 15 bases between. Germline loops: CDR1 DFQATT, CDR2 SNEGSKA (reference sequence). This CDR3 is CSGTKGVPGANVLTF. The CDR3 region has the DNA TGCAGTGGTACGAAGGGAGTTCCTGGGGCCAACGTCCTGACTTTC.

A few counts support this clonotype. The V call is TRBV28, the J call TRBJ2-5; tentative D call: TRBD1 (6 bases). Germline V gives CDR1 MDHEN, CDR2 SYDVKM. The CDR3 is 16 amino acids. V was clipped by 4 bases and J by 1 base, with 16 bases between them. The CDR3 is CASSSSVDRFQETQYF. The CDR3 nucleotides read TGTGCCAGCAGTTCCTCCGTCGACAGGTTCCAAGAGACCCAGTACTTC. Supplemented by reference TRBV28 and TRBJ2-5, the full variable domain reads DVKVTQSSRYLVKRTGEKVFLECVQDMDHENMFWYRQDPGLGLRLIYFSYDVKMKEKGDIPEGYSVSREKKERFSLILESASTNQTSMYLCASSSSVDRFQETQYFGPGTRLLVL.

This clonotype was found a few times. The chain carries TRBV7-8 and TRBJ2-3; D is unclear. The length of the CDR3 is 17 residues. The germline CDR1 and CDR2 sequences are SGHVS and FQNEAQ. The germline V and J ends were trimmed by 3 bases and 6 bases, with 22 bases remaining between them. The CDR3 sequence is CASSFFRGAPTGDTQYF. The DNA for the CDR3 is TGTGCCAGCAGCTTTTTCCGTGGAGCGCCGACCGGGGATACGCAGTATTTT.

This clonotype was detected ten times or more. The chain employs TRBV10-2 and TRBJ2-3; 8 bases are a match to TRBD2. The CDR3 runs 15 residues. From germline, CDR1 is WSHSY and CDR2 SAAADI. J gave up 1 base and V 2 bases, and 2 bases lay outside the gene matches. This chain's CDR3 is CASSEELAGTDTQYF. DNA of the CDR3: TGCGCCAGCAGTGAGGAACTAGCGGGCACAGATACGCAGTATTTT.

This clonotype was counted ten times or more. The chain joins TRBV29-1 to TRBJ2-7; TRBD2 matches 9 bases. Germline values: CDR1 SQVTM, CDR2 ANQGSEA. The CDR3 totals 13 residues. Trimming took 0 bases from V and 3 from J; bases not matched to a gene: 0. CDR3 nucleotides: TGCAGCGTTGAAGAACTAGCGGGCTACGAGCAGTACTTC. Its translation: CSVEELAGYEQYF.

This clonotype occurred many times. The chain combines TRBV29-1 with TRBJ1-1; D is possibly TRBD1 (6 bases). This CDR3 comprises 13 residues. The germline gives CDR1 SQVTM, CDR2 ANQGSEA. The V gene lost 4 bases and the J gene lost 6 bases, with 15 bases spanning the gap. This CDR3 reads CSVAAKGEAEAFF. The CDR3 bases are TGCAGCGTTGCCGCCAAGGGGGAGGCTGAAGCTTTCTTT. The entire variable domain, with the rest obtained from reference TRBV29-1 and TRBJ1-1, is as follows: SAVISQKPSRDICQRGTSLTIQCQVDSQVTMMFWYRQQPGQSLTLIATANQGSEATYESGFVIDKFPISRPNLTFSTLTVSNMSPEDSSIYLCSVAAKGEAEAFFGQGTRLTVV.

For this clonotype: This may be a read error, as it is one base from a much larger clone. The CDR3 carries no conserved terminal phenylalanine or tryptophan, so it likely arises from a read error. The rearrangement joins TRBV20-1 to TRBJ2-7; TRBD2 matches at 12 bases. This CDR3 has 13 residues. Trimming took 5 bases from V and 3 from J; bases not matched to a gene: 2. From germline, CDR1 is DFQATT and CDR2 SNEGSKA (reference sequence). In DNA, the CDR3 is TGCAGTGCTTGGACTAGCGGGATCTACGAGCAGTACTCC. Encoded protein: CSAWTSGIYEQYS.

This clonotype appeared many times. CDR3 amino acids: CASSLPGGNHEQYF. The CDR3 nucleotides are TGTGCCAGCAGTTTACCAGGCGGGAACCACGAGCAGTACTTC. The J gene is TRBJ2-7, the V gene TRBV28, with D perhaps TRBD2 (6 bases). The V end was cut by 2 bases, the J end by 5 bases, with 13 bases between. Per the germline V gene, CDR1 is MDHEN and CDR2 is SYDVKM. The CDR3 spans 14 residues.

This clonotype has just a few counts. A much larger clone lies one base from this, so it may be a read error. The CDR3 does not end in the conserved phenylalanine or tryptophan, so this is likely a read error. This chain connects TRBV12-3 or TRBV12-4 to TRBJ1-1; a weak D match, TRBD1 (6 bases). Trimming removed 2 bases from V and 3 bases from J, with 7 bases in between. This CDR3 is 13 amino acids long. DNA of the CDR3: TGTGCCAGCAGTTTAAGGGGGGACACTGAAGCTTTCCTT. This sequence encodes CASSLRGDTEAFL.

This clonotype was detected many times. The chain carries TRBV29-1 and TRBJ2-3, with D maybe TRBD2 (5 bases). Germline V gene data show CDR1 as SQVTM and CDR2 as ANQGSEA. The CDR3 spans 16 residues. V was pared by 0 bases and J by 6 bases, with 19 bases between. This CDR3 reads CSVEDRRNGIADTQYF. Written as DNA, the CDR3 is TGCAGCGTTGAAGATCGTCGGAACGGGATTGCGGATACGCAGTATTTT.

On this clonotype: It is likely a read error: a sequence one base away is far more abundant. The chain carries TRBV6-2 or TRBV6-3 and TRBJ2-2, with D possibly matching TRBD2 (6 bases). Germline V lookup: CDR1 MNHEY, CDR2 SVGEGT. CDR3 length: 11 amino acids. CDR3 nucleotide sequence: TGTGCCAGCAGCCCCTCGGGGGAGCTGCTTTTT. Translating gives CASSPSGELLF.

This clonotype appeared many times. The chain recombines TRBV18 with TRBJ1-2; D is unresolved. The CDR3 consists of 13 residues. V lost 1 base, J lost 3 bases, and 6 bases lay in between. Germline V gives CDR1 KGHSH, CDR2 LQKENI. The CDR3 DNA sequence: TGTGCCAGCTCACCACAACCCGACTATGGCTACACCTTC. It yields the protein CASSPQPDYGYTF.

This clonotype showed up many times. DNA of the CDR3: TGTGCCAGCAGTTCCTTAGACAGGGAGGAGTTCTTC. Protein sequence: CASSSLDREEFF. V is TRBV6-2 or TRBV6-3 and J is TRBJ2-1, with a weak D call TRBD1 (7 bases). This CDR3 region has 12 residues. Trimming removed 4 bases at V and 14 bases at J, with 15 bases between. CDR1 and CDR2 from the germline V gene are MNHEY and SVGEGT.

The sample holds many counts of this clonotype. This rearrangement joins TRBV20-1 to TRBJ2-3, with D possibly matching TRBD2 (7 bases). CDR3 length: 14 residues. V lost 4 bases to trimming and J lost 1 base, with 12 bases between them. Germline values: CDR1 DFQATT, CDR2 SNEGSKA (reference sequence). Written as DNA, the CDR3 is TGCAGTGCTAAGGGGGGGCCAGGCACAGATACGCAGTATTTT. It specifies CSAKGGPGTDTQYF.

This clonotype has just a few counts. The chain is built from TRBV28 and TRBJ1-3; D is ambiguous. The germline V gene has CDR1 MDHEN and CDR2 SYDVKM. The CDR3 runs 14 residues. The germline V and J ends were trimmed by 10 bases and 0 bases, with 13 bases remaining between them. CDR3 amino acids: CATQPPYSGNTIYF. In DNA, the CDR3 is TGTGCCACCCAACCCCCGTACTCTGGAAACACCATATATTTT.

The chain combines TRBV7-8 with TRBJ2-2, with D possibly being TRBD1 (6 bases). The V end lost 5 bases, the J end lost 4 bases, and 11 bases lay between the germline ends. The CDR3 consists of 14 residues. CDR1 and CDR2 from the germline V gene are SGHVS and FQNEAQ. CDR3 protein: CASSTGQLTGELFF. The CDR3 DNA reads TGTGCCAGCAGCACTGGACAGCTCACCGGGGAGCTGTTTTTT.

The chain has TRBV9 and TRBJ1-5; D may be TRBD1 (5 bases). This CDR3 has 15 residues. Per germline, CDR1 SGDLS and CDR2 YYNGEE. Trimming removed 1 base from V and 2 bases from J, with 10 bases in between. CDR3 region: CASSVSRAGNQPQHF. In nucleotides, the CDR3 is TGTGCCAGCAGCGTAAGCAGGGCTGGCAATCAGCCCCAGCATTTT.

The sample holds many counts of this clonotype. In DNA, the CDR3 is TGCAGCGTTGCGGGGGGCGTTTTTGGATTGGGTGAAGCTTTCTTT. The encoded protein is CSVAGGVFGLGEAFF. The chain employs TRBV29-1 and TRBJ1-1; weak D call: TRBD1 (6 bases). Trimming left V 4 bases short and J 7 bases short, with 22 bases between. The length of the CDR3 is 15 residues. In germline, CDR1 is SQVTM, CDR2 ANQGSEA.

There are many counts of this clonotype. The genes are TRBV6-6 and TRBJ2-5; D not resolved. This CDR3 region has 15 residues. Germline assignment: CDR1 MNHNY and CDR2 SVGAGI (reference sequence). V lost 2 bases and J lost 4, with 14 bases in between. CDR3 nucleotide sequence: TGTGCCAGCAGTTACGATGGCCATATCGCAGAGACCCAGTACTTC. Translated, it gives CASSYDGHIAETQYF.

This clonotype occurred many times. J is TRBJ2-5 and V is TRBV19; 9 positions match TRBD2. The germline gives CDR1 LNHDA, CDR2 SQIVND (reference sequence). V shed 7 bases and J 2 bases; nucleotides not matched to a gene: 8. This CDR3 has 15 residues. The chain's CDR3 is CASKGPSGGQETQYF. In DNA form, the CDR3 reads TGTGCCAGTAAAGGTCCAAGCGGGGGGCAAGAGACCCAGTACTTC.

This clonotype was seen only a few times. The chain recombines TRBV20-1 with TRBJ1-1; D is unclear. Germline-derived CDR1 and CDR2 are DFQATT and SNEGSKA (reference sequence). V shed 0 bases and J shed 6 bases, with 14 bases lying between them. This CDR3 is built from 14 residues. The CDR3, as DNA: TGCAGTGCTAGAGACCCTACGGGGTTACCTGAAGCTTTCTTT. Encoded protein: CSARDPTGLPEAFF.